This T cell receptor beta chain was identified in a study of metastatic and nonmetastatic thyroid tumors. Study overall: For malignant and benign thyroid patients, tumor or nodule tissue and blood were the sources whose repertoires were compared. Findings of the study overall: It was reportedly found that TCR beta diversity was significantly higher in malignant thyroid tumors than in benign nodules, a difference seen in both blood and tumor samples.

How the authors handled the data: Researchers built a distant-metastasis classifier for papillary thyroid cancer that drew on CDR3 differences across clinicopathological groups. From the PCR reads, TCRdb re-called clones with MiXCR. The V and J calls and clone size are TCRdb's, not the authors'. This table holds 25,000 to 30,000 clones, less than 30% found once. There were no patients who had received any treatment before thyroid surgery. In the case of this clone: The antigen is unknown.

V shed 3 bases, J shed 7 bases, and the junction held 9 bases outside the gene matches. The CDR3 has 15 amino acids. CDR1 and CDR2 (germline): SGHRS, YFSETQ. Sequenced: blood. This receptor was obtained from a female donor with papillary thyroid cancer or a benign thyroid nodule (not recorded which). Some clones in this sample may be carry-over from other donors' samples. This chain links TRBV5-1 with TRBJ2-1; 8 nucleotides line up with TRBD2. Here the CDR3 DNA reads TGCGCCAGCAGCTATGAGCGGGGGCCACCTAATGAGCAGTTCTTC. Its protein product is CASSYERGPPNEQFF.